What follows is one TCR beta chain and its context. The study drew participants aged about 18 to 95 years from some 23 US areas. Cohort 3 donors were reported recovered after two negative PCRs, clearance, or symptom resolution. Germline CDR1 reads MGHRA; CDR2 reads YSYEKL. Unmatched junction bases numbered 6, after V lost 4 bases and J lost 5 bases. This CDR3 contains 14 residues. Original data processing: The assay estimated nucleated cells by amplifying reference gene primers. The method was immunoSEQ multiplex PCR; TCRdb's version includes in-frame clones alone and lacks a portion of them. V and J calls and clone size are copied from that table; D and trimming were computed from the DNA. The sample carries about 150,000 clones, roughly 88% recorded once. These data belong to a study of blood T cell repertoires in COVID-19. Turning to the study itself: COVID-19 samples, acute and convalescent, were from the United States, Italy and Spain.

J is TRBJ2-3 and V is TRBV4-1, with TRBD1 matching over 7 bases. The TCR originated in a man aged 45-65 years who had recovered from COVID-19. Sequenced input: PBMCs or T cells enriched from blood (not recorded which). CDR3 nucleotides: TGCGCCAGCAGCCTTGGGACAGTTTTAGATACGCAGTATTTT. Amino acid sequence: CASSLGTVLDTQYF.